What follows describes a single T cell receptor (beta chain). Its antigen remains unknown. With 4 bases removed from V and 4 bases from J, the gap between germline ends came to 16 bases. CDR1 is GTSNPN, CDR2 SVGIG, per germline (reference sequence). This CDR3 has 14 amino acids. The data derive from a study of cytomegalovirus exposure and HLA in healthy donors. Study results and limitations: 164 TCR beta chains were listed as cytomegalovirus-associated. Later analysis identified a missense DCLRE1C variant that was linked to TCR beta V- and J-gene trimming. Among the most significant clusters, several appeared linked to common viral pathogens in a later analysis.

The PCR contained 60 Vbeta and 13 Jbeta primers. Original handling: Tens of millions of unique TCR beta chains, some 9.9 million shared, were counted in a later analysis. The data were produced by immunoSEQ multiplex PCR, yet TCRdb's version contains in-frame clones alone and is incomplete. The D gene and trimming were derived from the DNA, and the V and J assignments and clone size from that table. Among under 150,000 clones listed, roughly four fifths were seen once. The receptor comes from a boy aged 2 to 10 in good health and CMV-seronegative. The genes are TRBV30 and TRBJ1-1, with D uncertain. The sequencing input was PBMCs. CDR3 sequence: CAWKIVDGGTEAFF. Written as DNA, the CDR3 is TGTGCCTGGAAAATCGTGGATGGAGGCACTGAAGCTTTCTTT.